This T cell receptor beta chain was retrieved from a study of blood T cell repertoires in COVID-19. Looking at the study overall: Researchers got acute and convalescent COVID-19 samples from the United States, Italy and Spain. PBMCs, B-cell-depleted T cells, or T cells provided the cDNA or gDNA that made up the material.

Per the authors' pipeline: Reference gene primer amplification in the assay estimated nucleated cell counts. The assay was immunoSEQ multiplex PCR, and TCRdb's table has in-frame clones only and misses some. That table is the source of V, J and clone size, and D and trimming were worked out from the DNA. The table includes about 220,000 clones, roughly 85% detected once. One Seattle source followed patients from active infection through their disease course. Germline CDR1 LGHDT, CDR2 YNNKEL (reference sequence). This CDR3 comprises 16 residues. The V and J ends lost 4 bases and 4 bases, in that order; junction bases with no gene match: 3.

This receptor was taken from a woman in her seventies with COVID-19, enrolled during active disease. The sequencing input was peripheral blood. This sequence joins TRBV3-1 (or the pseudogene TRBV3-2) and TRBJ2-1; the match to TRBD2 covers 14 bases. The CDR3 protein is CASSLGLAGVYNEQFF. The CDR3 DNA reads TGTGCCAGCAGCCTGGGACTAGCGGGAGTATACAATGAGCAGTTCTTC.